These 9 T cell receptor beta chains were sequenced from one sample in a study of blood T cell repertoires in COVID-19. Method: immunoSEQ multiplex PCR; TCRdb's copy keeps in-frame clones and lacks some. The sample lists a few hundred thousand clones, about 80% occurring once. Sequences were obtained from peripheral blood. Source of these receptors: a man older than 75 with acute or convalescent COVID-19.

This sequence joins TRBV5-1 and TRBJ2-3; the match to TRBD2 covers 9 bases. From germline, CDR1 is SGHRS and CDR2 YFSETQ. The CDR3 runs to 14 residues. J lost 5 bases, V lost 4 bases, and 5 bases had no gene match. DNA for the CDR3: TGCGCCAGCAGCGTTAGCGGGGGAGAAGATACGCAGTATTTT. This sequence encodes CASSVSGGEDTQYF.

This chain connects TRBV7-9 to TRBJ2-3; D perhaps matches TRBD2 (5 bases). Trimming removed 5 bases at V and 7 bases at J, with 7 bases between. Germline CDR1 reads SEHNR; CDR2 reads FQNEAQ (reference sequence). This CDR3 spans 11 amino acids. The CDR3 DNA sequence: TGTGCCAGCAGCCCGGGATATACGCAGTATTTT. Its protein product is CASSPGYTQYF.

The chain couples TRBV2 to TRBJ2-7; no definite D call. Between the trimmed V and J ends, which lost 0 bases and 3 bases, there was a span of 9 bases. Germline CDR1 is SNHLY and CDR2 is FYNNEI. This CDR3 has 14 residues. The DNA of the CDR3 is TGTGCCAGCAGTGAAGCGCGGCATCTCTACGAGCAGTACTTC. Translating gives CASSEARHLYEQYF.

The CDR3 loop is CASSLNLNEKLFF. DNA for the CDR3: TGCGCCAGCAGCTTAAACCTAAATGAAAAACTGTTTTTT. V usage is TRBV5-1 and J usage is TRBJ1-4; no definite D call. Germline V gives CDR1 SGHRS, CDR2 YFSETQ. The CDR3 runs to 13 residues. The V gene lost 2 bases and the J gene lost 5 bases, with 7 bases spanning the gap.

The chain couples TRBV12-5 to TRBJ1-4; weak D call: TRBD1 (5 bases). CDR3 size: 14 residues. V shed 4 bases and J shed 4 bases, with 10 bases lying between them. CDR1 is LGHNT and CDR2 is FRNRAP in the germline V gene. DNA of the CDR3: TGTGCTAGTGGTTCGGTGGGGCTTAATGAAAAACTGTTTTTT. It translates to CASGSVGLNEKLFF.

The chain joins TRBV2 to TRBJ2-3; D is ambiguous. Germline V gene lookup returns CDR1 SNHLY and CDR2 FYNNEI. The CDR3 runs to 14 residues. V was pared by 7 bases and J by 0 bases, with 11 bases between. CDR3 region: CASTPSASTDTQYF. The CDR3 bases are TGTGCCAGCACCCCGTCTGCGAGCACAGATACGCAGTATTTT.

J is TRBJ2-3 and V is TRBV11-3; TRBD1 agrees at 7 bases. The CDR3 spans 12 residues. V shed 5 bases and J 6 bases; nucleotides not matched to a gene: 2. In germline, CDR1 is SGHNT, CDR2 YENEEA. The CDR3 coding sequence is TGTGCCAGCAGCACAGGGGCCGATACGCAGTATTTT. Encoded protein: CASSTGADTQYF. Based on the CDR3 plus reference TRBV11-3 and TRBJ2-3, the full variable domain is EAGVVQSPRYKIIEKKQPVAFWCNPISGHNTLYWYLQNLGQGPELLIRYENEEAVDDSQLPKDRFSAERLKGVDSTLKIQPAELGDSAVYLCASSTGADTQYFGPGTRLTVL.

The chain uses TRBV7-9 and TRBJ2-2, with 10 bases lining up with TRBD2. V was clipped by 4 bases and J by 5 bases; unmatched bases: 4. The germline V gene has CDR1 SEHNR and CDR2 FQNEAQ (reference sequence). The CDR3 totals 15 residues. Here the CDR3 DNA reads TGTGCCAGCAGCTCCAGCGGGGGGGGAACCGGGGAGCTGTTTTTT. This sequence encodes CASSSSGGGTGELFF.

This clone was seen only once. The chain couples TRBV5-1 to TRBJ1-4; tentative D call: TRBD1 (6 bases). CDR3 size: 16 residues. CDR1 is SGHRS and CDR2 is YFSETQ in the germline V gene. Between the trimmed V and J ends, which lost 0 bases and 8 bases, there was a span of 17 bases. The CDR3: CASSLAARGGAEKLFF. CDR3 sequence (DNA): TGCGCCAGCAGCTTGGCCGCGAGGGGGGGCGCCGAAAAACTGTTTTTT.